This T cell receptor beta chain was captured in a study of cytomegalovirus exposure and HLA in healthy donors (dated by TCRdb to about 2017). Background for the entire study: According to an earlier analysis of a few hundred of the donors, 150 million to 200 million T cells yielded some 120 million unique TCR beta sequences and 250 to 350 Gb of sequence data. Among the approximately 400 genotyped donors, 81% belonged to the genetic ancestry cluster associated with self-reported Caucasian donors. Because of strong linkage in the cohort, 5 or 6 DR-DQ haplotypes were treated as single units for association and clustering. An earlier analysis of more than 450 of the donors used high-throughput TCR beta sequencing to judge whether each TCR beta V gene segment behaved as functional or pseudogenic. The number of donors typed differed by locus, with 629-630 for A, B, C, DRB1 and DQB1, over 500 for DQA1, 606 for DPA1, and under 490 for DPB1. To predict cytomegalovirus infection status, the study brought together high-throughput TCR immunosequencing, statistical association of individual TCRs with disease status, and machine learning. A later analysis re-analyzed previously published TCR beta repertoires from roughly 630 donors and added high-resolution HLA genotyping to study TCR occurrence patterns. Alongside the repertoire data, information on donor age, sex, ethnicity and CMV serostatus was compiled. The study was designed to test whether signatures of past pathogen exposure could be identified by cataloging public T cell receptors. HLA typing covered class I and class II loci at four-digit resolution. A separate validation cohort of approximately 130 different subjects was used in addition to the roughly 700-subject first cohort. An early release that covered more than 550 HLA-typed donors contained about 300 gigabases of sequencing data and tens of millions of unique TCR sequences. Every repertoire in the discovery cohort had been generated on one and the same sequencing platform. The T cell repertoires of 666 subjects were profiled by immunosequencing and related to cytomegalovirus serostatus. Rather than drawing on any new phenotypic data, the later analysis identified candidate immune exposures from TCR beta sequences and the way those sequences occurred across donors. In a later genetic analysis, genome-wide SNP genotypes for about 55% of the roughly 670 donors were used, and that subset was treated as a discovery cohort. On average, roughly 200,000 unique TCR beta nucleotide sequences were sequenced per donor among several hundred genotyped donors of the cohort, with roughly 20% of those sequences being non-productive. The research as a whole found: It was suggested by the authors that the approach could potentially be generalized to other disease states and immunological phenotypes. Because counts were too low, about 15 rarely observed V segments, including chromosome 9 orphons, were left out of the earlier analysis of approximately 500 of the donors. In a later analysis, HLA-associated TCR beta chains were found to be more clonally expanded and to have lower generation probabilities than equally common non-associated chains. Compared with the roughly 600-donor mean, donors in an Asian-associated ancestry cluster had fewer N-insertions in productive TCRs, according to a later genetic analysis. In the study, some 160 TCR beta chains were listed as associated with cytomegalovirus. The classifier was reported to diagnose cytomegalovirus status with high specificity and sensitivity in both the original and validation cohorts. A further reported finding was that TCR beta sequences accurately predicted the HLA-A and HLA-B alleles for most subjects in the first cohort. The only immune exposure information available for the cohort was CMV serostatus. In a later analysis, several top co-occurrence clusters were reported to appear linked to parvovirus B19, influenza, CMV and Epstein-Barr virus. In an earlier analysis of 587 of the donors, most TCR beta V segments appeared in productive rearrangements about 87% or about 30% of the time, broadly matching IMGT annotations. The sequencing pipeline was judged likely to have produced a cluster of highly shared sequence variants as a technical artifact. Most TCR sequences were seen in very few donors, while some public TCRs were found in many individuals. Assigning TCR associations to individual alleles was difficult when HLA alleles, especially DR and DQ, strongly co-occurred. Some IMGT-functional V segments, including TRBV6-2 and TRBV6-3, could not be distinguished by the 87-base-pair reads and were therefore excluded. Only TCR beta chains were sequenced in this cohort, and the absence of alpha or paired-chain data limited detectable features. A later genetic analysis associated a missense DCLRE1C variant with V-gene and J-gene trimming of TCR beta chains, and an independent cohort replicated the association. According to a later analysis, TCR association rates differed among HLA loci, with DRB1 alleles showing the most associated TCRs and HLA-C alleles showing the fewest. A few of the identified cytomegalovirus-associated TCR beta chains were confirmed in vitro to be specific for cytomegalovirus antigens. Most CMV-associated TCR beta chains appeared to be HLA-restricted in a later analysis, and the HLA associations seemed to be driven largely by CMV exposure. At a false discovery rate of 0.05, a later analysis linked about 17,000 TCR beta sequences to specific HLA alleles. The presence/absence analyses assumed that sequencing depth was roughly uniform across donors, and that assumption may not be true. Because some donors lacked HLA typing at each locus, the association tests relied only on the typed subset. Correlated functional status among segregating V segments might be attributable to linkage disequilibrium, but an unknown experimental factor could not be ruled out.

The cohort comprised some 700 healthy bone marrow donors. At the time of sampling, every cohort member was nominally healthy, though immune exposures that went unrecorded were likely present. The donor tested CMV seronegative and was one of the 352 seronegative cohort members. Each donor provided a peripheral blood sample, and peripheral blood mononuclear cells were used for TCR beta sequencing. Genomic DNA extraction from the blood cell samples was performed with the Qiagen DNeasy Blood Extraction Kit. This clone was recorded a few times. Its binding antigen is unknown. Per-base qualities were not stored, and no clone one base away is much larger. Library construction relied on the immunoSEQ multiplex PCR assay. The multiplex PCR relied on a mix of 60 forward primers for TCR Vbeta segments and 13 reverse primers for TCR Jbeta segments. The CDR3 region of rearranged TCR beta genes was amplified from genomic DNA by a multiplex PCR assay. The Illumina HiSeq System was used to sequence the amplified TCR beta libraries as 87-base-pair reads. In the paper's pipeline: A later analysis tallied tens of millions of unique TCR beta chains across the 666 repertoires, and some 10 million of those chains were shared by two or more donors. A nearest-neighbor algorithm error-corrected the raw reads and collapsed the reads into unique sequences, merging closely related sequences to remove PCR and sequencing errors. V, D and J gene segments were assigned by aligning CDR3 sequences to IMGT reference sequences. Each retained sequence needed at least a six-nucleotide match to both a V gene segment and a J gene segment. A rearrangement counted as productive if the CDR3 had no stop codons and remained in frame with V and J, and every other rearrangement counted as non-productive. Following IMGT convention, CDR3 was defined as the stretch from the second conserved V-encoded cysteine to the conserved J-encoded phenylalanine. In an earlier analysis of around 600 of the donors, sequences lacking an unambiguous match to a single V gene segment were excluded. An earlier analysis of almost 600 of the donors classified V segments as functional when productive rearrangements were above 56.7% and as segregating when the standard deviation between donors was above 5%. To diagnose cytomegalovirus status from the catalog of TCR beta chain sequences, a statistical classification framework was built. V and J gene assignment, in a later analysis, came from comparing TCR nucleotide sequences with IMGT/GENE-DB human TR gene sequences. In a later analysis, CDR3 sequences and most-parsimonious VDJ recombination scenarios were assigned using the TCRdist pipeline. In a later analysis, each TCR beta chain was defined by its CDR3 amino acid sequence together with its V-gene family, and reads without a unique V-gene family were excluded. A later analysis removed several hundred highly shared, low-generation-probability nucleotide sequences to deal with suspected cross-contamination and a sequencing artifact. In a later analysis, a clonal expansion index was calculated for each public chain from normalized within-repertoire ranks of inferred template counts. Generation probabilities in a later analysis came from a VDJ recombination model fitted to out-of-frame rearrangements, and those results were checked against IGoR. A later analysis scored TCR-TCR, TCR-HLA and TCR-CMV co-occurrence with hypergeometric tests, applying a repertoire-size bias correction to TCR pairs. A later analysis estimated false discovery rates by permuting HLA or CMV assignments 20 times. In a later analysis, co-occurring TCRs were grouped with DBSCAN, and TCRdist sequence similarity was added when clustering was performed within HLA-allele-positive subsets. Repertoires with fewer than 30,000 or more than 120,000 public chains, plus five repertoires with anomalous nucleotide sharing, were excluded from co-occurrence clustering. Entries here come from immuneACCESS through TCRdb and include only in-frame sequences with V and J called. Some clones fail to appear in such tables; in the studies checked, an unresolved V gene covers under half of the shortfall, and the cause of the remainder is unknown. That table gives V, J and clone size, and the DNA gave D and trimming. The sample table records over 100,000 clones; approximately 87% of these occur just once. The ten most abundant clones make up approximately 1.4% of the sample.

The CDR3, from cysteine to phenylalanine, totals 14 residues. CDR3 DNA only is kept here, 42 bases in frame from base 1. The germline V gene yields SGDLS for CDR1 and YYNGEE for CDR2. Trimming at the junction amounts to 2 bases on V and 7 bases on J, and the germline ends lie 15 bases apart. The chain couples TRBV9 to TRBJ1-1; possibly the D gene is TRBD1, per 5 matching bases. Sequenced material: PBMCs. The source is a man aged 35 to 55 in good health and CMV-seronegative. The CDR3: CASSVVGGGGEAFF. The DNA is as follows: TGTGCCAGCAGCGTGGTGGGTGGGGGAGGTGAAGCTTTCTTT.